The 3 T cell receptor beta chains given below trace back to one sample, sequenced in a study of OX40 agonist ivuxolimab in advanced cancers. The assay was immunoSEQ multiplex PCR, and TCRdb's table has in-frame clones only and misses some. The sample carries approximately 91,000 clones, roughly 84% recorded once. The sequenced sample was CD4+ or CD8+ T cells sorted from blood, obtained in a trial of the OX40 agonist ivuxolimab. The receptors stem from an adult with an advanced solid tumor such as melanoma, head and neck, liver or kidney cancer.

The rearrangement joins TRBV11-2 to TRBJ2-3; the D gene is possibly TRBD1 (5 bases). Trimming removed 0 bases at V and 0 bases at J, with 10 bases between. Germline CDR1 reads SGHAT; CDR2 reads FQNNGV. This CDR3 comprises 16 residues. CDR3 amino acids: CASSLDLKGSTDTQYF. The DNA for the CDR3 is TGTGCCAGCAGCTTAGATCTTAAGGGGAGCACAGATACGCAGTATTTT.

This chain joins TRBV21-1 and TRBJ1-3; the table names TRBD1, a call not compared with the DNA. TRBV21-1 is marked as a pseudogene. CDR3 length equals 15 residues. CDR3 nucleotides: TGTGCCAGCAAAGGGGGAGACGCCTCTGGAAACACCATATATTTT. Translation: CASKGGDASGNTIYF.

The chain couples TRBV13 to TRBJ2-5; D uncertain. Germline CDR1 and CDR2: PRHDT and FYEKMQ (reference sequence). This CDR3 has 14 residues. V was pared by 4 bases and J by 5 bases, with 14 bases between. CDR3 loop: CASSSDLSLETQYF. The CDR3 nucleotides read TGTGCCAGCAGCTCCGATTTGAGTTTGGAGACCCAGTACTTC.